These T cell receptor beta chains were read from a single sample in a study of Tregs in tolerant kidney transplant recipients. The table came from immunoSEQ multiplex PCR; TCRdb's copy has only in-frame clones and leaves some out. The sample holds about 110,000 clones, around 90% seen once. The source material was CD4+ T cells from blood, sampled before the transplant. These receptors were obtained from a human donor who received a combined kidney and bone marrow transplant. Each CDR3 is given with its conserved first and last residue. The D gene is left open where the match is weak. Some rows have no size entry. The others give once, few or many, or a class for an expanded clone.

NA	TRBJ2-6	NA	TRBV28	TGTGCCGTGGAGGGGACTTCGGGGGCCAACGTCCTGACTTTC	CAVEGTSGANVLTF
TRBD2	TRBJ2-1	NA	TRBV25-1	TGTGCCAGCAGTGATATAACGGCGGGAGGGTACAATGAGCAGTTCTTC	CASSDITAGGYNEQFF
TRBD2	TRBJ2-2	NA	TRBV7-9	TGTGCCAGCAGACCACCGGGACTAGCGGGAACCGGGGAGCTGTTTTTT	CASRPPGLAGTGELFF
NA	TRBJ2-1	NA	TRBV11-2	TGTGCCAGCAGCTTAAGGAGAGGGGGCTCCTACAATGAGCAGTTCTTC	CASSLRRGGSYNEQFF
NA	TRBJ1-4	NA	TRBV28	TGTGCCAGCAGTCAACAGGGTTTAGGTAATGAAAAACTGTTTTTT	CASSQQGLGNEKLFF
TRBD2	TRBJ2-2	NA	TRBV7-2	TGTGCCAGCAGTCCGGGACTAGCGGGAGGGTCTGGGGAGCTGTTTTTT	CASSPGLAGGSGELFF
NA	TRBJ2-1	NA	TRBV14	TGTGCCAGCAGCCAAGATGAATCGGCTAGGCGGTTCTTC	CASSQDESARRFF
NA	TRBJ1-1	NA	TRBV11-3	TGTGCCAGCAGCCCCGGACAGCCGAACACTGAAGCTTTCTTT	CASSPGQPNTEAFF
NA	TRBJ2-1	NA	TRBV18	TGTGCCAGCTCACCTATGACAGGGGAGGGTGAGCAGTTCTTC	CASSPMTGEGEQFF
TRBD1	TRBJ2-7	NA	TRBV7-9	TGTGCCAGCAGCTTAGCTTGGACAGGGACGCCCTACGAGCAGTACTTC	CASSLAWTGTPYEQYF
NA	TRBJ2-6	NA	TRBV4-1	TGCGCCAGCAGCCAAACCGGGAGAAGTTCTGGGGCCAACGTCCTGACTTTC	CASSQTGRSSGANVLTF
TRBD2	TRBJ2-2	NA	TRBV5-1	TGCGCCAGCAGCTTGGCCCCCAAACTAGCGGGAGGGCCACAGAACACCGGGGAGCTGTTTTTT	CASSLAPKLAGGPQNTGELFF
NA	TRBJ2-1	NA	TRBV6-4	TGTGCCAGCAGTGTCGGCGGCGCTTCCTACAATGAGCAGTTCTTC	CASSVGGASYNEQFF
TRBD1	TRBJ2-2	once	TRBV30	TGTGCTGGGGGGACAGGGGTCACCGGGGAGCTGTTTTTT	CAGGTGVTGELFF
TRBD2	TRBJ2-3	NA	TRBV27	TGTGCCAGCATTCCAAGCGGGAGTGGTTCAGATACGCAGTATTTT	CASIPSGSGSDTQYF
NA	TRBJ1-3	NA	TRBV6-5	TGTGCCAGCAGGAGGGGGGGCCCTGGAAACACCATATATTTT	CASRRGGPGNTIYF
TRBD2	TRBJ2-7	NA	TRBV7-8	TGTGCCAGCAGCGGGAGGGCCCCCTACGAGCAGTACTTC	CASSGRAPYEQYF